The rows below give T cell receptor beta chains drawn from one sample of a study of OX40 agonist ivuxolimab in advanced cancers. Only in-frame clones appear in the TCRdb table, and some are missing; sequencing was by immunoSEQ multiplex PCR. This sample has about 130,000 clones, with around 90% found just once. The sequences come from CD4+ or CD8+ T cells sorted from blood, collected in a trial of the OX40 agonist ivuxolimab. The receptors shown here come from an adult with an advanced solid tumor such as melanoma, head and neck, liver or kidney cancer. Each CDR3 is given with its conserved first and last residue. The D gene is left open where the match is weak. Only part of the rows carry a size: once, few, many, or a class if the clone is expanded.

V gene: TRBV7-3
D gene: -
clone size: -
J gene: TRBJ2-2
CDR3 protein: CASSYNTGELFF
CDR3 DNA: TGTGCCAGCAGCTATAACACCGGGGAGCTGTTTTTT

V gene: TRBV2
D gene: TRBD2
clone size: -
J gene: TRBJ2-1
CDR3 protein: CASNTLAVYNEQFF
CDR3 DNA: TGTGCCAGCAACACACTAGCGGTCTACAATGAGCAGTTCTTC

V gene: TRBV6-6
D gene: TRBD1
clone size: -
J gene: TRBJ1-2
CDR3 protein: CASRFPGQENYGYTF
CDR3 DNA: TGTGCCAGCAGGTTCCCGGGACAGGAGAACTATGGCTACACCTTC

V gene: TRBV10-2
D gene: TRBD1
clone size: -
J gene: TRBJ1-1
CDR3 protein: CASGQGVGSEAFF
CDR3 DNA: TGCGCCAGTGGTCAGGGGGTTGGCTCTGAAGCTTTCTTT

V gene: TRBV5-4
D gene: -
clone size: -
J gene: TRBJ2-7
CDR3 protein: CASSLRGYEQYF
CDR3 DNA: TGTGCCAGCAGCTTGCGAGGCTACGAGCAGTACTTC

V gene: TRBV5-1
D gene: TRBD1
clone size: -
J gene: TRBJ1-1
CDR3 protein: CASSQRQGANTEAFF
CDR3 DNA: TGCGCCAGCAGCCAGCGACAGGGGGCTAATACTGAAGCTTTCTTT

V gene: TRBV19
D gene: -
clone size: -
J gene: TRBJ1-1
CDR3 protein: CASSTWRTEAFF
CDR3 DNA: TGTGCCAGTAGTACCTGGCGCACTGAAGCTTTCTTT

V gene: TRBV7-8
D gene: -
clone size: -
J gene: TRBJ2-3
CDR3 protein: CASSLSGALTDTQYF
CDR3 DNA: TGTGCCAGCAGCTTATCAGGGGCTCTCACAGATACGCAGTATTTT

V gene: TRBV7-3
D gene: -
clone size: -
J gene: TRBJ2-5
CDR3 protein: CASSLTATFQETQYF
CDR3 DNA: TGTGCCAGCAGCCTTACAGCGACCTTCCAAGAGACCCAGTACTTC

V gene: TRBV7-3
D gene: TRBD1
clone size: -
J gene: TRBJ1-1
CDR3 protein: CASSCPGQGNMNTEAFF
CDR3 DNA: TGTGCCAGCAGCTGTCCGGGACAGGGCAATATGAACACTGAAGCTTTCTTT

V gene: TRBV10-3
D gene: -
clone size: -
J gene: TRBJ2-3
CDR3 protein: CAINPDGLKTDTQYF
CDR3 DNA: TGTGCCATCAACCCGGACGGTCTAAAGACAGATACGCAGTATTTT

V gene: TRBV2
D gene: -
clone size: -
J gene: TRBJ1-1
CDR3 protein: CASRRNRESEAFF
CDR3 DNA: TGTGCCAGCAGACGAAACAGGGAATCCGAAGCTTTCTTT

V gene: TRBV19
D gene: -
clone size: -
J gene: TRBJ1-5
CDR3 protein: CASSHLYPEHRDSNQPQHF
CDR3 DNA: TGTGCCAGTAGTCACCTCTATCCGGAACACAGGGATAGCAATCAGCCCCAGCATTTT

V gene: TRBV27
D gene: -
clone size: -
J gene: TRBJ1-2
CDR3 protein: CASSPTYRLSYDYTF
CDR3 DNA: TGTGCCAGCAGTCCAACTTACAGGCTTTCCTATGACTACACCTTC

V gene: TRBV7-9
D gene: TRBD2
clone size: -
J gene: TRBJ2-3
CDR3 protein: CASSFKREGPLSGDTQYF
CDR3 DNA: TGTGCCAGCAGCTTTAAGCGGGAGGGCCCTTTAAGTGGAGATACGCAGTATTTT

V gene: TRBV7-9
D gene: -
clone size: -
J gene: TRBJ2-3
CDR3 protein: CASSLAPFEEVPDTQYF
CDR3 DNA: TGTGCCAGCAGCTTAGCTCCTTTCGAGGAGGTTCCAGATACGCAGTATTTT

V gene: TRBV5-1
D gene: TRBD1
clone size: -
J gene: TRBJ1-2
CDR3 protein: CASSSGQGPGYTF
CDR3 DNA: TGCGCCAGCAGCTCGGGACAGGGACCTGGCTACACCTTC

V gene: TRBV19
D gene: -
clone size: once
J gene: TRBJ2-1
CDR3 protein: CASSIYWDNEQFF
CDR3 DNA: TGTGCCAGTAGTATTTATTGGGACAATGAGCAGTTCTTC

V gene: TRBV5-1
D gene: -
clone size: many
J gene: TRBJ1-3
CDR3 protein: CASSPGLANTIYF
CDR3 DNA: TGCGCCAGCAGCCCAGGGCTGGCAAACACCATATATTTT

V gene: TRBV10-3
D gene: -
clone size: -
J gene: TRBJ2-7
CDR3 protein: CAISENTATTYEQYF
CDR3 DNA: TGTGCCATCAGTGAAAACACTGCCACTACCTACGAGCAGTACTTC

V gene: TRBV2
D gene: -
clone size: once
J gene: TRBJ2-7
CDR3 protein: CASRTSSEQYF
CDR3 DNA: TGTGCCAGCAGGACCAGCAGCGAGCAGTACTTC

V gene: TRBV7-6
D gene: -
clone size: few
J gene: TRBJ2-2
CDR3 protein: CASSSNTGELFF
CDR3 DNA: TGTGCCAGCAGCTCGAACACCGGGGAGCTGTTTTTT

V gene: TRBV6-6
D gene: TRBD2
clone size: -
J gene: TRBJ2-1
CDR3 protein: CASSPGGNNEQFF
CDR3 DNA: TGTGCCAGCAGCCCCGGGGGGAACAATGAGCAGTTCTTC

V gene: TRBV19
D gene: TRBD2
clone size: -
J gene: TRBJ2-1
CDR3 protein: CASSIDPSGRGFF
CDR3 DNA: TGTGCCAGTAGTATAGATCCTAGCGGGAGGGGGTTCTTC

V gene: TRBV16
D gene: -
clone size: -
J gene: TRBJ2-1
CDR3 protein: CASSRFGNEQFF
CDR3 DNA: TGTGCCAGCAGCCGCTTCGGCAATGAGCAGTTCTTC

V gene: TRBV9
D gene: TRBD1
clone size: -
J gene: TRBJ1-2
CDR3 protein: CASSMDRTGAGYGYTF
CDR3 DNA: TGTGCCAGCAGCATGGATAGGACAGGGGCGGGCTATGGCTACACCTTC

V gene: TRBV5-1
D gene: -
clone size: -
J gene: TRBJ1-1
CDR3 protein: CASSPQGASNTEAFF
CDR3 DNA: TGCGCCAGCAGCCCCCAAGGGGCCTCCAACACTGAAGCTTTCTTT

V gene: TRBV6-5
D gene: -
clone size: once
J gene: TRBJ1-5
CDR3 protein: CASSYSGGSNQPQHF
CDR3 DNA: TGTGCCAGCAGTTACTCAGGCGGGTCCAATCAGCCCCAGCATTTT

V gene: TRBV7-9
D gene: -
clone size: -
J gene: TRBJ1-6
CDR3 protein: CASSLTRSPLHF
CDR3 DNA: TGTGCCAGCAGCTTAACTCGCTCACCCCTCCACTTT

V gene: TRBV9
D gene: -
clone size: -
J gene: TRBJ1-2
CDR3 protein: CASSVAEGGHYGYTF
CDR3 DNA: TGTGCCAGCAGCGTAGCGGAGGGGGGTCACTATGGCTACACCTTC

V gene: TRBV5-8
D gene: -
clone size: -
J gene: TRBJ1-2
CDR3 protein: CASRTDTNYGYTF
CDR3 DNA: TGTGCCAGCAGGACGGACACTAACTATGGCTACACCTTC

V gene: TRBV28
D gene: -
clone size: -
J gene: TRBJ2-5
CDR3 protein: CASTRISGETQYF
CDR3 DNA: TGTGCCAGCACCAGGATCTCCGGGGAGACCCAGTACTTC

V gene: TRBV5-4
D gene: -
clone size: few
J gene: TRBJ1-4
CDR3 protein: CASKVDSDEKLFF
CDR3 DNA: TGTGCCAGCAAAGTCGACTCTGATGAAAAACTGTTTTTT

V gene: TRBV11-1
D gene: -
clone size: -
J gene: TRBJ2-2
CDR3 protein: CASSPPRGGKDTGELFF
CDR3 DNA: TGTGCCAGCAGCCCTCCAAGGGGGGGTAAGGACACCGGGGAGCTGTTTTTT

V gene: TRBV7-3
D gene: TRBD2
clone size: -
J gene: TRBJ2-1
CDR3 protein: CASSQGLAGSEQFF
CDR3 DNA: TGTGCCAGCAGCCAAGGACTAGCGGGATCTGAGCAGTTCTTC

V gene: TRBV28
D gene: -
clone size: -
J gene: TRBJ2-1
CDR3 protein: CASSLGGGSNEQFF
CDR3 DNA: TGTGCCAGCAGTTTAGGAGGGGGGTCCAATGAGCAGTTCTTC

V gene: TRBV7-2
D gene: TRBD1
clone size: -
J gene: TRBJ2-5
CDR3 protein: CASSLFGQGYQETQYF
CDR3 DNA: TGTGCCAGCAGCTTGTTCGGACAGGGATATCAAGAGACCCAGTACTTC

V gene: TRBV12-5
D gene: -
clone size: -
J gene: TRBJ1-4
CDR3 protein: CASGLVEGAVGEKLFF
CDR3 DNA: TGTGCTAGTGGTTTGGTAGAAGGGGCCGTGGGGGAAAAACTGTTTTTT

V gene: TRBV28
D gene: -
clone size: -
J gene: TRBJ1-2
CDR3 protein: CALRGVLGYTF
CDR3 DNA: TGTGCCCTCCGTGGAGTTTTGGGCTACACCTTC

V gene: TRBV5-4
D gene: TRBD2
clone size: -
J gene: TRBJ2-1
CDR3 protein: CASSTRTSGVYNEQFF
CDR3 DNA: TGTGCCAGCAGCACACGGACTAGCGGGGTTTACAATGAGCAGTTCTTC

V gene: TRBV19
D gene: TRBD2
clone size: -
J gene: TRBJ2-1
CDR3 protein: CASSRLGGSLNEQFF
CDR3 DNA: TGTGCCAGTAGCCGGCTTGGCGGGAGTTTGAATGAGCAGTTCTTC

V gene: TRBV6-6
D gene: -
clone size: -
J gene: TRBJ1-1
CDR3 protein: CASSYLNTEAFF
CDR3 DNA: TGTGCCAGCAGTTACCTGAACACTGAAGCTTTCTTT

V gene: TRBV5-1
D gene: -
clone size: -
J gene: TRBJ2-7
CDR3 protein: CASSFSPSAEQYF
CDR3 DNA: TGCGCCAGCAGCTTCAGCCCTTCGGCCGAGCAGTACTTC

V gene: TRBV7-2
D gene: TRBD1
clone size: -
J gene: TRBJ1-5
CDR3 protein: CASSRGQGAGQPQHF
CDR3 DNA: TGTGCCAGCAGTAGGGGACAGGGGGCCGGGCAGCCCCAGCATTTT

V gene: TRBV6-1
D gene: TRBD1
clone size: -
J gene: TRBJ1-2
CDR3 protein: CASSADRAGLSYTF
CDR3 DNA: TGTGCCAGCAGTGCGGACAGGGCCGGTTTGAGCTACACCTTC

V gene: TRBV19
D gene: TRBD2
clone size: -
J gene: TRBJ2-7
CDR3 protein: CASRIRGTSGIYEQYF
CDR3 DNA: TGTGCCAGTAGGATCAGAGGGACTAGCGGGATTTACGAGCAGTACTTC

V gene: TRBV28
D gene: -
clone size: -
J gene: TRBJ1-2
CDR3 protein: CASSLDGRFIYGYTF
CDR3 DNA: TGTGCCAGCAGTTTAGATGGCAGGTTTATTTATGGCTACACCTTC

V gene: TRBV7-3
D gene: -
clone size: -
J gene: TRBJ2-5
CDR3 protein: CASSTYGRSQTQYF
CDR3 DNA: TGTGCCAGCAGCACCTACGGACGGAGCCAGACCCAGTACTTC

V gene: TRBV7-9
D gene: -
clone size: -
J gene: TRBJ1-4
CDR3 protein: CASSTWPRWDREKLFF
CDR3 DNA: TGTGCCAGCAGCACCTGGCCCCGGTGGGACCGTGAAAAACTGTTTTTT

V gene: TRBV20-1
D gene: TRBD1
clone size: -
J gene: TRBJ1-2
CDR3 protein: CSADRDRVYTF
CDR3 DNA: TGCAGTGCTGACCGGGACAGGGTTTACACCTTC